This T cell receptor (beta chain) was retrieved from a study of T cell repertoires in cytomegalovirus infection. Study summary: From public TCR beta signatures came an indication of both CMV infection and matching HLA type.

Broader study findings: CMV-specific TCR beta clonotypes restricted by HLA-C dominated the ex vivo response.

A remark on this clonotype: The antigen is not known.

TCRdb reprocessed the reads with MiXCR, giving one entry per CDR3 protein. The table has 400,000 or so distinct CDR3 sequences, approximately 31% seen once. V lost 3 bases, J lost 6 bases, and 21 bases lay in between. The germline V gene has CDR1 KGHSH and CDR2 LQKENI. There are 16 residues in the CDR3. The chain uses TRBV18 and TRBJ2-7; no definite D call. Sequenced sample: PBMCs. The sequence derives from a human donor in good health (CMV status not recorded). Some clones in this sample may be carry-over from other donors' samples. In nucleotides, the CDR3 is TGTGCCAGCTCACCTGCAGGAAGGGCAGCCGTCGGCGAGCAGTACTTC. As protein: CASSPAGRAAVGEQYF.